The present T cell receptor (beta chain) was sequenced within a study of cytomegalovirus exposure and HLA in healthy donors. Study summary: In an early release, HLA-typed donors contributed tens of millions of unique TCR sequences. Whole-study results and caveats: Researchers reported in a later analysis that a missense DCLRE1C variant was tied to TCR beta V- and J-gene trimming.

This clone was recorded only once. Its cognate antigen is unknown. PCR used 60 Vbeta primers and 13 Jbeta primers. The repertoire was sequenced with immunoSEQ multiplex PCR; TCRdb's copy has only in-frame clones and lacks some. This repertoire shows around 150,000 clones, about two thirds found once; its top ten account for less than 2.5%. Donors sampled were nominally healthy, though unrecorded immune exposures were likely. Trimming cost V 3 bases and J 1 base; bases outside gene matches: 0. Looked up from germline, CDR1 is SGDLS and CDR2 is YYNGEE. CDR3 length: 15 residues. The TCR was taken from a woman in her forties in good health and CMV-seronegative. The sequenced material came from PBMCs. This chain joins TRBV9 and TRBJ2-2, with 10 bases matching TRBD2. CDR3 bases: TGTGCCAGCAGCGGGACTAGCGGGAACACCGGGGAGCTGTTTTTT. Protein: CASSGTSGNTGELFF.